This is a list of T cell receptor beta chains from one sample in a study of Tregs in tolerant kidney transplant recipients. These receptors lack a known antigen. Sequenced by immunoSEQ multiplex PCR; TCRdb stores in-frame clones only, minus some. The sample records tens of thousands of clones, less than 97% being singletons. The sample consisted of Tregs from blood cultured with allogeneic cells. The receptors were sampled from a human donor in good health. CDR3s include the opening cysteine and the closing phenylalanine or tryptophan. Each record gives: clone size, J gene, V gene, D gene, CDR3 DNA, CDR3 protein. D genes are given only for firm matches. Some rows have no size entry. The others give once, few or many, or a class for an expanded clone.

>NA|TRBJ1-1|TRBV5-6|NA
TGTGCCAGCAGCTTGGGCAGACTGCGGAACACTGAAGCTTTCTTT
CASSLGRLRNTEAFF
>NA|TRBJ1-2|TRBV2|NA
TGTGCCAGCAGTGAAGTGGGGGACAATGGCTACACCTTC
CASSEVGDNGYTF
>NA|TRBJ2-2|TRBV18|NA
TGTGCCAGCTCACTTACGTCGACGAACACCGGGGAGCTGTTTTTT
CASSLTSTNTGELFF
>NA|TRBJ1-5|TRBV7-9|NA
TGTGCCAGCAGCTTAGGGTTGAATCAGCCCCAGCATTTT
CASSLGLNQPQHF
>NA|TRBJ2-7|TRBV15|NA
TGTGCCACCAGCAGAGTTGGGGGGTTCGGCTACGAGCAGTACTTC
CATSRVGGFGYEQYF
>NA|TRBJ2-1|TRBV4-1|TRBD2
TGCGCCAGCAGGCGAACCCCCGGACTAGCGGGGAGCTACAATGAGCAGTTCTTC
CASRRTPGLAGSYNEQFF
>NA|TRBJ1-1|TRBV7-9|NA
TGTGCCAGCAGCCCAACGGGACTCGGGGACACTGAAGCTTTCTTT
CASSPTGLGDTEAFF
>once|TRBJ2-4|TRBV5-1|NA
TGCGCCAGCAGCGGATCAGGAGCCCTAGCCAAAAACATTCAGTACTTC
CASSGSGALAKNIQYF
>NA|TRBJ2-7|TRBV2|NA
TGTGCCAGCAGGTCGGCTACAAATCCTCTCTACGAGCAGTACTTC
CASRSATNPLYEQYF
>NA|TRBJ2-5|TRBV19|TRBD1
TGTGCCAGTAGTAGGGGACAGGGGGCAGGAGAGACCCAGTACTTC
CASSRGQGAGETQYF
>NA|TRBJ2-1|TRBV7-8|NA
TGTGCCAGCAGCCCTGGATACGGCCACCTCCGCAATGAGCAGTTCTTC
CASSPGYGHLRNEQFF
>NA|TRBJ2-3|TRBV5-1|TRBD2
TGCGCCAGCAGCTTGGTGGCTAGCGGGAGTACCGTCTCAGATACGCAGTATTTT
CASSLVASGSTVSDTQYF
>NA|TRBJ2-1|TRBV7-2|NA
TGTGCCAGCAGCCCCCATCCTAGGAATGAGCAGTTCTTC
CASSPHPRNEQFF
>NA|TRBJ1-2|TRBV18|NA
TGTGCCAGCTCACTAGGGACAACTAACTATGGCTACACCTTC
CASSLGTTNYGYTF
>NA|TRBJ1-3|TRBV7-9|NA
TGTGCCAGCAGCTTAGTGGGAAACACCATATATTTT
CASSLVGNTIYF
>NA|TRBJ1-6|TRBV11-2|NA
TGTGCCAGCAGCACGGACGCAGACTCCTATAATTCACCCCTCCACTTT
CASSTDADSYNSPLHF
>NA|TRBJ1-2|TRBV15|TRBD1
TGTGCCACCAGCGAGGGGACAGGGTCTCCCTTCTATGGCTACACCTTC
CATSEGTGSPFYGYTF
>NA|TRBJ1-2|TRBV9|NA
TGTGCCAGCAGCGTATTCCCCTCAAGAGAGTATGGCTACACCTTC
CASSVFPSREYGYTF
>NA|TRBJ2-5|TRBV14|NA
TGTGCCAGCAGCTTCTTTCTGGGCAGCGAGACCCAGTACTTC
CASSFFLGSETQYF
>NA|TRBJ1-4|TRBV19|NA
TGTGCCAGTAGTATAACTGAAAAACTGTTTTTT
CASSITEKLFF
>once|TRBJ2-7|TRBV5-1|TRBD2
TGCGCCAGCAGCCTCAGGACTAGCGGGGGGGCTGGCGAGCAGTACTTC
CASSLRTSGGAGEQYF
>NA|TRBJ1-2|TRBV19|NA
TGTGCCAGTAGTACCTCCTATGGCTACACCTTC
CASSTSYGYTF
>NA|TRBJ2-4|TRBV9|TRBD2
TGTGCCAGCAGCGGGCGGGAGGCAGTTACAAACATTCAGTACTTC
CASSGREAVTNIQYF
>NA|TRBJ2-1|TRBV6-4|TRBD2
TGTGCCAGCAGTGACTCCCAGAGTAGCGGGTACAATGAGCAGTTCTTC
CASSDSQSSGYNEQFF
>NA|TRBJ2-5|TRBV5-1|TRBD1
TGCGCCAGCAGTCTTCCGGGGACAGGGCAGTACTTC
CASSLPGTGQYF
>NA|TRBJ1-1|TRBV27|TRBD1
TGTGCCAGCAGGGGGACAGGGAACACTGAAGCTTTCTTT
CASRGTGNTEAFF
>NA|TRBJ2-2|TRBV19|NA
TGTGCCAGTAGTAAGGAGGCCACGAACACCGGGGAGCTGTTTTTT
CASSKEATNTGELFF
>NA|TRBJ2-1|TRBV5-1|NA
TGCGCCAGCGAGAGGGGTGACTCCTACAATGAGCAGTTCTTC
CASERGDSYNEQFF
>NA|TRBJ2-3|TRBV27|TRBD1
TGTGCCAGCAGTCGACAGGGTTTGCCCGGAGATACGCAGTATTTT
CASSRQGLPGDTQYF
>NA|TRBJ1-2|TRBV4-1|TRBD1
TGCGCCAGCAGCCAAGGGGGAGGGACAGCGACTTACTATGGCTACACCTTC
CASSQGGGTATYYGYTF
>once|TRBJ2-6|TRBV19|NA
TGTGCCAGTTCTAACGGCGGTGGGGCCAACGTCCTGACTTTC
CASSNGGGANVLTF
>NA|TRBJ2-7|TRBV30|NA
TGTGCCTGGAGTAGGAGTTCCTACGAGCAGTACTTC
CAWSRSSYEQYF
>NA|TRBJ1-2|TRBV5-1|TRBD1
TGCGCCAGCAGCGCGGGAGACAGGGGAGCTAACTATGGCTACACCTTC
CASSAGDRGANYGYTF
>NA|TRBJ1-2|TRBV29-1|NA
TGCAGCGTTGAAGATGGAACTACCTACACCTTC
CSVEDGTTYTF
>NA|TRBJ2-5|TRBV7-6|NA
TGTGCCAGCACCAACGGTTGGGAGACCCAGTACTTC
CASTNGWETQYF
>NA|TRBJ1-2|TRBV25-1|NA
TGTGCCAGCAGTGAACCTGGTGGCTACACCTTC
CASSEPGGYTF
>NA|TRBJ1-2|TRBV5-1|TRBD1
TGCGCCAGCCGACAGGGAGACTATGGCTACACCTTC
CASRQGDYGYTF
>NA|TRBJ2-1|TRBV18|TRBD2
TGTGCCAGCTCAGCTTTTAGCGGGAGTTTTGATGAGCAGTTCTTC
CASSAFSGSFDEQFF
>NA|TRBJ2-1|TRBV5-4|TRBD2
TGTGCCAGCAGCTTCGGGGGCGGGGGGCCGTACAATGAGCAGTTCTTC
CASSFGGGGPYNEQFF
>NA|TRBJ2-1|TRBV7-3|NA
TGTGCCAGCAGCTTAGTCTCCTACAATGAGCAGTTCTTC
CASSLVSYNEQFF
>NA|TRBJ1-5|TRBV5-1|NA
TGCGCCAGCAGCTTGAATCTCCAGGAGCCCCAGCATTTT
CASSLNLQEPQHF
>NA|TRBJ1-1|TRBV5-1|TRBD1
TGCGCCAGCAGCCGCCCCGCAGGGGGCCGGGGGACTGAAGCTTTCTTT
CASSRPAGGRGTEAFF
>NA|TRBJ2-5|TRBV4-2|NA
TGTGCCAGCAGCCAAGATCGGCGATACCAAGAGACCCAGTACTTC
CASSQDRRYQETQYF
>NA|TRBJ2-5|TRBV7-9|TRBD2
TGTGCCAGCAGCTTGGGGCGGGGGACTTTCCAAGAGACCCAGTACTTC
CASSLGRGTFQETQYF
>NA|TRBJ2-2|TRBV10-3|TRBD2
TGTGCCATCAGTGATCAACTAGCGGGAAACACCGGGGAGCTGTTTTTT
CAISDQLAGNTGELFF